Listed below are T cell receptor beta chains from one sample, sequenced in a study of shared clonotypes between healthy human individuals. This table comes from immunoSEQ multiplex PCR, and its TCRdb copy is limited to in-frame clones, with some not included. The profile shows roughly 590,000 clones, about 95% of them singletons. The specimen was naive CD8+ T cells sorted from blood. The receptor set was obtained from a woman under 40 in good health. The CDR3 runs from the conserved cysteine through the conserved F or W. D genes are given only for firm matches. Size is stated for part of the rows, as once, few or many counts, or as a class when the clone is expanded.

>TRBJ2-1|.|TRBV19|.
TGTGCCAGTAGTATATCAAGCTTTTCCCCCGACAATGAGCAGTTCTTC
CASSISSFSPDNEQFF
>TRBJ1-6|.|TRBV27|TRBD1
TGTGCCAGCAGGCAAGACAGGGGGGACCGTCCTAGTCCGTATAATTCACCCCTCCACTTT
CASRQDRGDRPSPYNSPLHF
>TRBJ2-5|.|TRBV4-1|TRBD2
TGCGCCAGCAGCCGACTGGGACTAGCGGCCTACCAAGAGACCCAGTACTTC
CASSRLGLAAYQETQYF
>TRBJ2-2|.|TRBV9|TRBD2
TGTGCCAGCAGCGTAGGGACTAGCGGGAGTCGAACCGGGGAGCTGTTTTTT
CASSVGTSGSRTGELFF
>TRBJ2-3|.|TRBV9|.
TGTGCCAGCAGCGTAGCGGGTATTAGCACAGATACGCAGTATTTT
CASSVAGISTDTQYF
>TRBJ1-4|.|TRBV2|.
TGTGCCAGCAGTCCTGGGACGGCTTATGAAAAACTGTTTTTT
CASSPGTAYEKLFF
>TRBJ2-5|.|TRBV2|.
TGTGCCAGCAGGCTTATGTTCGGGCAAGGGGAATGGACCCAGTACTTC
CASRLMFGQGEWTQYF
>TRBJ2-7|.|TRBV28|.
TGTGCCAGCAGTCCCTCGCCCCCCCGAGCCTACGAGCAGTACTTC
CASSPSPPRAYEQYF
>TRBJ2-7|.|TRBV9|TRBD2
TGTGCCAGCAGCGCGTTTTCCAGCGGGAGCCACGAGCAGTACTTC
CASSAFSSGSHEQYF
>TRBJ2-1|.|TRBV19|TRBD2
TGTGCCAGTAGTACCTCTAGCGGATCCTACAATGAGCAGTTCTTC
CASSTSSGSYNEQFF
>TRBJ1-2|.|TRBV7-8|.
TGTGCCAGCAGCTTAGTAATGCGGCAGCTCCTTTCAGCCGGGGGCTACACCTTC
CASSLVMRQLLSAGGYTF
>TRBJ1-1|.|TRBV28|.
TGTGCCAGCAGTTTGGAGGACAGCCCCCCCAATGAAGCTTTCTTT
CASSLEDSPPNEAFF
>TRBJ1-6|.|TRBV6-5|TRBD1
TGTGCCAGCAGTTACGGGACAGGCTATAATTCACCCCTCCACTTT
CASSYGTGYNSPLHF
>TRBJ2-1|.|TRBV6-5|.
TGTGCCAGCAGTTACAGTTCGCGGGTTAGTGTGTTCTTC
CASSYSSRVSVFF
>TRBJ1-1|.|TRBV27|TRBD1
TGTGCCACCAAGGGGCAGGGGGCATCTTGGGGCACTGAAGCTTTCTTT
CATKGQGASWGTEAFF
>TRBJ2-1|.|TRBV27|TRBD2
TGTGCCAGCATGTGGGAGGGTAGCAATGAGCAGTTCTTC
CASMWEGSNEQFF
>TRBJ1-5|.|TRBV5-5|.
TGTGCCAGCAGCTTGTGGTGGGAAAATCAGCCCCAGCATTTT
CASSLWWENQPQHF
>TRBJ2-3|.|TRBV7-2|.
TGTGCCAGCAGCTTAGGGTGGCAGAAGAGCACAGATACGCAGTATTTT
CASSLGWQKSTDTQYF
>TRBJ1-1|.|TRBV29-1|TRBD1
TGCAGCGTTGGAGAACAGGGGGCGTGGGACACTGAAGCTTTCTTT
CSVGEQGAWDTEAFF
>TRBJ2-2|.|TRBV13|.
TGTGCCAGCAGCTGGAACACCGGGGAGCTGTTTTTT
CASSWNTGELFF
>TRBJ2-1|.|TRBV27|.
TGTGCCAGCACTGGGGGTGGGCCCTACAATGAGCAGTTCTTC
CASTGGGPYNEQFF
>TRBJ2-2|.|TRBV27|TRBD2
TGTGCCAGCAGTGCCACCTTGGTGACTAGCGGGAAAGCCGCGAACACCGGGGAGCTGTTTTTT
CASSATLVTSGKAANTGELFF
>TRBJ2-7|.|TRBV5-1|.
TGCGCCAGCAGCTCTGTGGGAACGGCGGGGGAGCAGTACTTC
CASSSVGTAGEQYF
>TRBJ1-2|.|TRBV10-3|.
TGTGCCATCAGTGGAGGGGGGCAGGGCAACTATGGCTACACCTTC
CAISGGGQGNYGYTF
>TRBJ2-5|once|TRBV11-2|.
TGTGCCAGCAGCTTAGGTGCAAACGGGCAGTACTTC
CASSLGANGQYF
>TRBJ1-2|.|TRBV27|.
TGTGCCAGCAGTTTAAGGACTGCCCAAGGGGCTAACTATGGCTACACCTTC
CASSLRTAQGANYGYTF
>TRBJ1-1|.|TRBV19|.
TGTGCCAGTAGTACTTATACCGGACACCTGAACACTGAAGCTTTCTTT
CASSTYTGHLNTEAFF
>TRBJ2-7|.|TRBV29-1|TRBD1
TGCAGCGTTGAAGGGGGACAGGGCCCCGAGCAGTACTTC
CSVEGGQGPEQYF
>TRBJ2-3|.|TRBV5-1|.
TGCGCCAGCAGCGACGGAGCTGGTAGCACAGATACGCAGTATTTT
CASSDGAGSTDTQYF
>TRBJ1-4|.|TRBV4-1|TRBD1
TGCGCCAGCAGCCTGAAGCCGGGACAGTCTAATGAAAAACTGTTTTTT
CASSLKPGQSNEKLFF
>TRBJ2-3|.|TRBV28|TRBD2
TGTGCCAGCAGTGGTCTAGCGGGCGCGGCAGATACGCAGTATTTT
CASSGLAGAADTQYF
>TRBJ2-2|once|TRBV28|TRBD1
TGTGCCAGCAGGGGACAGGGGAGTGGCACCGGGGAGCTGTTTTTT
CASRGQGSGTGELFF
>TRBJ1-3|.|TRBV15|.
TGTGCCACCAGCGTCGACCTCACCTCTGGAAACACCATATATTTT
CATSVDLTSGNTIYF
>TRBJ2-1|.|TRBV7-9|.
TGTGCCAGCAGCTTAGTTGACAGACCCTACAATGAGCAGTTCTTC
CASSLVDRPYNEQFF
>TRBJ2-7|.|TRBV11-2|.
TGTGCCAGCAGCTTCTCAAGCGAGCAGTACTTC
CASSFSSEQYF
>TRBJ1-6|.|TRBV27|.
TGTGCCAGCAGTTACGCTAGGGGGGAAGAAGATAATTCACCCCTCCACTTT
CASSYARGEEDNSPLHF
>TRBJ2-5|.|TRBV27|TRBD2
TGTGCCAGCAGTCCCCTAGCGGGAGGGCCCGTTAGGACCCAGTACTTC
CASSPLAGGPVRTQYF
>TRBJ2-1|once|TRBV7-9|TRBD1
TGTGCCAGCAGACCTCCGACAGGGGGCTCCTACAATGAGCAGTTCTTC
CASRPPTGGSYNEQFF
>TRBJ2-2|.|TRBV30|TRBD2
TGTGCCTGGAAGACTAGCGGGAGTTTTACGAACACCGGGGAGCTGTTTTTT
CAWKTSGSFTNTGELFF
>TRBJ2-5|.|TRBV15|.
TGTGCCACCAGGGAAAGGGAGTTAGCAGCAGAGACCCAGTACTTC
CATRERELAAETQYF
>TRBJ2-7|.|TRBV9|.
TGTGCCAGCAGCGTAGATGCGGGACCGGGGCCCTACGAGCAGTACTTC
CASSVDAGPGPYEQYF
>TRBJ2-7|.|TRBV5-4|TRBD2
TGTGCCAGCAGCTTGGTCAGCGGGAACATCGCCGAGCAGTACTTC
CASSLVSGNIAEQYF
>TRBJ2-1|.|TRBV19|TRBD2
TGTGCCAGTAGTTCTGGACTAGCCGGATTAGATGAGCAGTTCTTC
CASSSGLAGLDEQFF
>TRBJ1-1|.|TRBV6-1|.
TGTGCCAGCAGTGACCCTATCGCAACGTGGGACACTGAAGCTTTCTTT
CASSDPIATWDTEAFF
>TRBJ1-1|.|TRBV11-2|.
TGTGCCAGCAGCTTAGCAGCAGGCAGCTCTGAAGCTTTCTTT
CASSLAAGSSEAFF
>TRBJ1-4|.|TRBV5-1|TRBD1
TGCGCCAGCAGCTCCAGGGGGCGGGCGGGTGAAAAACTGTTTTTT
CASSSRGRAGEKLFF
>TRBJ2-7|.|TRBV11-2|.
TGTGCCAGCAGCGACGGCGCTAGCAGCTACTACGAGCAGTACTTC
CASSDGASSYYEQYF
>TRBJ1-1|.|TRBV11-2|.
TGTGCCAGCAGCTTCGGGGACACTGAAGCTTTCTTT
CASSFGDTEAFF
>TRBJ2-7|.|TRBV27|.
TGTGCCAGCAATGGAGGGACTTCCCACGAGCAGTACTTC
CASNGGTSHEQYF
>TRBJ2-7|.|TRBV4-1|.
TGCGCCAGCAGCCAAGCAGGGGGACTCTACGAGCAGTACTTC
CASSQAGGLYEQYF
>TRBJ1-4|.|TRBV7-9|.
TGTGCCAGCAGCCCCCCGGACGTTGCAACTAATGAAAAACTGTTTTTT
CASSPPDVATNEKLFF
>TRBJ2-1|.|TRBV6-5|TRBD2
TGTGCCAGCAGTGGGGCAGCGGGAGTCTACAATGAGCAGTTCTTC
CASSGAAGVYNEQFF
>TRBJ2-3|.|TRBV4-1|.
TGCGCCAGCAGCCAAGGGTTGCAGACTAGCACAGATACGCAGTATTTT
CASSQGLQTSTDTQYF
>TRBJ2-1|.|TRBV5-4|.
TGTGCCAGCAGCTTGGACGGATCCTACAATGAGCAGTTCTTC
CASSLDGSYNEQFF
>TRBJ2-1|.|TRBV10-3|.
TGTGCCATCCGGGGGCCCGCCAATGAGCAGTTCTTC
CAIRGPANEQFF